This T cell receptor (beta chain) was found in a study of blood T cell repertoires in COVID-19. Methods used by the authors: How many nucleated cells were present was estimated from reference gene primer amplification. The repertoire was sequenced with immunoSEQ multiplex PCR; TCRdb's copy has only in-frame clones and lacks some. V, J and clone size reflect that table, while D and trimming were determined from the DNA. The data show more than 200,000 clones, with 70% to 90% seen just once and 8.5% to 12% held by the top ten. Per germline, CDR1 GTSNPN and CDR2 SVGIG (reference sequence). Deletions cut 4 bases from V and 1 base from J, with 16 bases between. The CDR3 consists of 15 residues.

V is TRBV30 and J is TRBJ1-1; D perhaps matches TRBD1 (5 bases). The sequenced material came from peripheral blood. The receptor was derived from a woman aged 80 or older with acute or convalescent COVID-19. The CDR3: CAWTRWGQSNTEAFF. CDR3 sequence (DNA): TGTGCCTGGACCCGATGGGGCCAGTCGAACACTGAAGCTTTCTTT.